The 11 T cell receptor beta chains given below trace back to one sample, sequenced in a study of vaccination and CD4 T cells after COVID-19. Regarding treatment: roughly 11-day PBMC culture with coronavirus spike peptide pools or control peptides (ViraFEST assay). Their antigens remain unidentified. The Oncomine TCR Beta short-read assay generated sequence data from the DNA of cultured CD4+ T cells. TCRdb independently ran MiXCR on the PCR reads; one entry per CDR3 protein. The table includes roughly 28,000 distinct CDR3 sequences, around 64% detected once. Sequenced here: CD4+ T cells from blood, cultured in vitro, sampled after SARS-CoV-2 vaccination. These receptors were taken from a human donor who received a COVID-19 vaccine.

V and J are TRBV5-4 and TRBJ1-2, with D tentatively TRBD1 (6 bases). In germline, CDR1 is SGHNT, CDR2 YYREEE (reference sequence). The CDR3 runs 13 residues. V was shortened by 3 bases and J by 2 bases, with 8 bases between the two germline ends. The CDR3 loop is CASSSQGNYGYTF. In DNA, the CDR3 is TGTGCCAGCAGCTCCCAGGGGAACTATGGCTACACCTTC.

This clonotype was detected a few times. The chain has TRBV24-1 and TRBJ2-1, with 8 bases lining up with TRBD1. This CDR3 spans 15 amino acids. Looked up from germline, CDR1 is KGHDR and CDR2 is SFDVKD. J lost 6 bases, V lost 4 bases, and 7 bases had no gene match. CDR3 amino acids: CATSDHTTGGNEQFF. The CDR3 bases are TGTGCCACCAGTGACCATACCACAGGGGGCAATGAGCAGTTCTTC.

V usage is TRBV2 and J usage is TRBJ2-5, with D maybe TRBD2 (6 bases). Trimming cost V 8 bases and J 2 bases, with 15 bases left between them. Germline V gives CDR1 SNHLY, CDR2 FYNNEI. CDR3 size: 14 residues. The CDR3 coding sequence is TGTGCCAGCCGCCGGGAGCCCAATCAAGAGACCCAGTACTTC. Its protein product is CASRREPNQETQYF.

The V and J genes are TRBV15 and TRBJ1-3, with 8 nucleotides matching TRBD1. The CDR3 consists of 17 residues. CDR1 is LNHNV, CDR2 YYDKDF, per germline (reference sequence). V dropped 0 bases and J dropped 4; count of bases not matched to a gene: 8. The DNA of the CDR3 is TGTGCCACCAGCAGAGATGGTGTCAGGGGGCCGGGAAACACCATATATTTT. Its protein is CATSRDGVRGPGNTIYF.

Only one count was recorded for this clonotype. The chain recombines TRBV28 with TRBJ2-3; D call uncertain. Deletions cut 3 bases from V and 2 bases from J, with 12 bases between. The CDR3 loop spans 15 amino acids. The germline CDR1 and CDR2 sequences are MDHEN and SYDVKM. The CDR3 region is CASSLVRRTTDTQYF. The CDR3 region has the DNA TGTGCCAGCAGTTTGGTGAGACGGACCACAGATACGCAGTATTTT.

V and J are TRBV30 and TRBJ2-7; D is unresolved. This CDR3 has 11 residues. V dropped 1 base and J dropped 3 bases, with 4 bases sitting between them. The V gene's germline CDR1 is GTSNPN and CDR2 SVGIG (reference sequence). CDR3 DNA sequence: TGTGCCTGGAGTGCTTACTACGAGCAGTACTTC. Translating it yields CAWSAYYEQYF.

The gene calls are TRBV6-5 and TRBJ1-1, with D possibly being TRBD1 (5 bases). The CDR3 spans 16 residues. Trimming removed 2 bases from V and 4 bases from J, with 17 bases in between. The germline V gene has CDR1 MNHEY and CDR2 SVGAGI. The CDR3 nucleotides read TGTGCCAGCAGTTACAAACGGGGGACGGTGACCACTGAAGCTTTCTTT. Protein sequence: CASSYKRGTVTTEAFF.

The chain is built from TRBV15 and TRBJ2-6; tentative D call: TRBD1 (6 bases). The length of the CDR3 is 20 residues. Trimming stripped 2 bases from V and 0 bases from J, with 20 bases between. Germline V gives CDR1 LNHNV, CDR2 YYDKDF (reference sequence). The DNA for the CDR3 is TGTGCCACCAGCAGACAATTGTCGACAGGTATAGACTCTGGGGCCAACGTCCTGACTTTC. As protein: CATSRQLSTGIDSGANVLTF. Full variable domain (rest looked up from reference TRBV15 and TRBJ2-6): DAMVIQNPRYQVTQFGKPVTLSCSQTLNHNVMYWYQQKSSQAPKLLFHYYDKDFNNEADTPDNFQSRRPNTSFCFLDIRSPGLGDTAMYLCATSRQLSTGIDSGANVLTFGAGSRLTVL.

V and J are TRBV5-1 and TRBJ2-1; 10 positions match TRBD2. This CDR3 contains 14 residues. CDR1 and CDR2 from the germline V gene are SGHRS and YFSETQ. The V gene end was trimmed by 0 bases and the J gene end by 7 bases; junction bases not matched to a gene: 1. CDR3 in amino acids: CASSLVAGGNEQFF. CDR3 nucleotides: TGCGCCAGCAGCTTGGTAGCGGGGGGAAATGAGCAGTTCTTC.

The J gene is TRBJ2-1, the V gene TRBV12-3 or TRBV12-4, with TRBD2 matching 10 bases. Losses at the gene ends were 1 base for V and 6 bases for J; bases not matched to a gene: 0. CDR3 length equals 14 residues. The CDR3 sequence is CASSLERGGNEQFF. For the CDR3, the DNA is TGTGCCAGCAGTTTAGAGCGGGGGGGCAATGAGCAGTTCTTC.

V gene TRBV20-1 combines with J gene TRBJ2-1; D not resolved. CDR1 DFQATT and CDR2 SNEGSKA come from the germline V gene (reference sequence). The CDR3 extends over 14 amino acids. The V gene lost 6 bases and the J gene lost 0 bases, with 12 bases spanning the gap. The CDR3 nucleotides are TGCAGTGCCCGGGCCAGAAGCTCCTACAATGAGCAGTTCTTC. It translates to CSARARSSYNEQFF.